Each of the 21 T cell receptor beta chains below was sequenced from the same sample in a study of T cells in localized non-small cell lung cancer. Assay: immunoSEQ multiplex PCR; the TCRdb copy retains only in-frame clones and omits some. The sample contains about 62,000 clones, roughly 81% of which appear only once. The sample consisted of PBMCs, taken before any cancer treatment. These receptors were collected from a man between 35 and 75 years old with stage II lung adenocarcinoma.

The CDR3 region is CASSRAGAIANYGYTF. The CDR3, as DNA: TGTGCCAGTAGTAGGGCAGGGGCGATTGCTAACTATGGCTACACCTTC. The chain recombines TRBV19 with TRBJ1-2, with D possibly matching TRBD1 (6 bases). Germline V gene lookup returns CDR1 LNHDA and CDR2 SQIVND (reference sequence). V lost 4 bases and J lost 0, with 15 bases in between. This CDR3 contains 16 residues.

The chain uses TRBV29-1 and TRBJ1-1; D call uncertain. Looked up from germline, CDR1 is SQVTM and CDR2 is ANQGSEA. V shed 5 bases and J shed 4 bases, with 17 bases lying between them. The CDR3 extends over 14 amino acids. CDR3 protein: CSVSQRGRTTEAFF. CDR3 nucleotides: TGCAGCGTTTCGCAGCGTGGGCGTACCACTGAAGCTTTCTTT.

V usage is TRBV23-1 and J usage is TRBJ2-7; D possibly corresponds to TRBD2 (5 bases). TRBV23-1 is known as an ORF, though its function is uncertain. The CDR3 loop spans 15 amino acids. V lost 2 bases, J lost 3 bases, and 14 bases lay in between. CDR3 loop: CASSQVGRGIYEQYF. The CDR3 DNA sequence: TGCGCCAGCAGTCAAGTGGGGAGAGGAATCTACGAGCAGTACTTC.

Only a few counts were recorded for this clone. The chain couples TRBV29-1 to TRBJ2-2, with a weak D call TRBD1 (5 bases). The CDR3 sequence is 13 residues long. Deletions cut 5 bases from V and 5 bases from J, with 12 bases between. CDR1 is SQVTM and CDR2 is ANQGSEA in the germline V gene. CDR3: CSVPQGNTGELFF. DNA of the CDR3: TGCAGCGTTCCTCAGGGAAATACCGGGGAGCTGTTTTTT.

The V call is TRBV6-5, the J call TRBJ1-1, with D unresolved. Trimming stripped 10 bases from V and 1 base from J, with 13 bases between. CDR3 length: 13 amino acids. Germline assignment: CDR1 MNHEY and CDR2 SVGAGI. CDR3 coding DNA: TGTGCCACCAGCCCCCCTTCGAACACTGAAGCTTTCTTT. This codes for CATSPPSNTEAFF.

The chain has TRBV30 and TRBJ2-7; a possible D gene is TRBD1 (6 bases). V was cut by 1 base and J by 4 bases, with 14 bases left in between. The CDR3 runs 14 residues. The germline CDR1 and CDR2 sequences are GTSNPN and SVGIG (reference sequence). CDR3 residues: CAWSATGKGYEQYF. The CDR3 bases are TGTGCCTGGAGTGCAACAGGGAAGGGGTACGAGCAGTACTTC.

The rearrangement joins TRBV18 to TRBJ1-1; possible D gene TRBD1, 6 bases. Germline loops: CDR1 KGHSH, CDR2 LQKENI. Trimming took off 4 bases at V and 1 base at J, with 13 bases between the two ends. This CDR3 is built from 15 residues. The CDR3 DNA reads TGTGCCAGCTCACGACAGGAGGGAGGGAACACTGAAGCTTTCTTT. Encoded protein: CASSRQEGGNTEAFF.

This clone has just a few counts. CDR3: CASSPGVDQPQHF. CDR3 coding DNA: TGTGCCAGCAGTCCAGGGGTTGATCAGCCCCAGCATTTT. The V call is TRBV5-4, the J call TRBJ1-5, with D tentatively TRBD1 (6 bases). V was cut by 5 bases and J by 5 bases, with 11 bases left in between. Germline V gives CDR1 SGHNT, CDR2 YYREEE (reference sequence). This CDR3 comprises 13 residues.

The chain joins TRBV4-1 to TRBJ2-7; possible D gene TRBD2, 6 bases. V was trimmed by 0 bases and J by 5 bases, leaving 14 bases between them. Germline loops: CDR1 MGHRA, CDR2 YSYEKL. This CDR3 spans 15 amino acids. The CDR3 DNA sequence: TGCGCCAGCAGCCAAGATGGGAGGATCTGGGACGAGCAGTACTTC. Translation gives CASSQDGRIWDEQYF.

This clone is classed as medium-sized. The chain joins TRBV6-5 to TRBJ2-7, with a possible D match to TRBD1 (5 bases). Deletions cut 2 bases from V and 6 bases from J, with 17 bases between. The CDR3 covers 15 residues. The germline V gene has CDR1 MNHEY and CDR2 SVGAGI. CDR3 protein: CASSYSRVWDSEQYF. CDR3 DNA sequence: TGTGCCAGCAGTTACAGCAGGGTCTGGGATTCCGAGCAGTACTTC.

V and J are TRBV7-8 and TRBJ2-7; D could derive from TRBD1 or TRBD2 (6 bases each). This CDR3 is 14 amino acids long. The germline V gene has CDR1 SGHVS and CDR2 FQNEAQ. V lost 10 bases and J lost 0, with 16 bases in between. The CDR3 spells CATRGGTSSYEQYF. The CDR3 DNA sequence: TGTGCCACCAGGGGCGGGACCTCCTCCTACGAGCAGTACTTC.

This clone was counted once. The chain is built from TRBV30 and TRBJ2-1; the D gene could be TRBD1 or TRBD2 (5 bases each). The CDR3 runs to 19 residues. Germline CDR1 is GTSNPN and CDR2 is SVGIG (reference sequence). With 0 bases removed from V and 0 bases from J, the gap between germline ends came to 21 bases. The DNA for the CDR3 is TGTGCCTGGAGTGTACGGGCCCGGGGCGTTGGGAGCTCCTACAATGAGCAGTTCTTC. Translation: CAWSVRARGVGSSYNEQFF.

This sequence joins TRBV7-8 and TRBJ1-4, with TRBD1 identical over 7 bases. J lost 5 bases, V lost 8 bases, and 14 bases had no gene match. In germline, CDR1 is SGHVS, CDR2 FQNEAQ. The CDR3 is 16 residues long. In DNA form, the CDR3 reads TGTGCCAGCGGGTGCAGGGGGGGGAAACGAAATGAAAAACTGTTTTTT. Its translation: CASGCRGGKRNEKLFF.

The V call is TRBV27, the J call TRBJ2-5, with 8 bases fitting TRBD2. The V segment lost 5 bases and the J segment 2 bases; nucleotides outside the gene matches: 7. CDR1 is MNHEY, CDR2 SMNVEV, per germline (reference sequence). This CDR3 comprises 15 residues. CDR3 sequence: CASSPGRAGQETQYF. The CDR3 coding sequence is TGTGCCAGCAGTCCCGGGAGGGCGGGGCAAGAGACCCAGTACTTC.

In DNA form, the CDR3 reads TGTGCCAGCAGCCATTGGACTAGCGGGAGGTCAGATACGCAGTATTTT. Its protein product is CASSHWTSGRSDTQYF. This sequence joins TRBV7-2 and TRBJ2-3; 14 bases are shared with TRBD2. This CDR3 contains 16 residues. V lost 5 bases and J lost 4; bases outside the gene matches: 5. Germline V gene sequence: CDR1 SGHTA, CDR2 FQGNSA.

This clone showed up just once. CDR3 nucleotide sequence: TGTGCCTGGAGTGTCACAATGACTAGCGGGAGCTACAATGAGCAGTTCTTC. Protein: CAWSVTMTSGSYNEQFF. The chain recombines TRBV30 with TRBJ2-1; 12 bases agree with TRBD2. CDR3 size: 17 residues. Germline-derived CDR1 and CDR2 are GTSNPN and SVGIG (reference sequence). The V segment lost 0 bases and the J segment 3 bases; nucleotides outside the gene matches: 6.

The V and J genes are TRBV4-3 and TRBJ2-3, with 11 bases fitting TRBD2. This CDR3 spans 17 amino acids. CDR1 and CDR2 (germline): LGHNA, YSLEER. V dropped 1 base and J dropped 4; count of bases not matched to a gene: 7. CDR3 residues: CASSQALTSGIADTQYF. The CDR3 nucleotides are TGCGCCAGCAGCCAAGCCCTGACTAGCGGGATTGCAGATACGCAGTATTTT.

This chain uses TRBV6-4 with TRBJ1-1; 8 bases are shared with TRBD1. The V and J ends lost 5 bases and 1 base, in that order; junction bases with no gene match: 3. Germline V CDR1 and CDR2: MRHNA, SNTAGT. The length of the CDR3 is 14 residues. The CDR3 sequence: CASSTQGGNTEAFF. The CDR3 DNA follows: TGTGCCAGCAGTACACAGGGGGGGAACACTGAAGCTTTCTTT.

The rearrangement joins TRBV7-2 to TRBJ2-7, with D possibly TRBD2 on 5 matching bases. CDR1 and CDR2 (germline): SGHTA, FQGNSA. This CDR3 has 12 residues. V gave up 0 bases and J gave up 9 bases, with 9 bases separating them. The CDR3 DNA is TGTGCCAGCAGCTTAGCGGGAGAGAGGCAGTACTTC. Its translation is CASSLAGERQYF.

The CDR3 spells CASSTLHLRAKGGNEKLFF. Written as DNA, the CDR3 is TGTGCCAGTAGTACGTTACACCTCCGGGCTAAGGGAGGGAATGAAAAACTGTTTTTT. The V gene is TRBV19, the J gene TRBJ1-4, with unresolved D. The germline gives CDR1 LNHDA, CDR2 SQIVND (reference sequence). V was cut by 4 bases and J by 5 bases, with 26 bases left in between. The CDR3 extends over 19 amino acids.

The chain recombines TRBV2 with TRBJ2-5; 8 bases are a match to TRBD1. In germline, CDR1 is SNHLY, CDR2 FYNNEI. The CDR3 runs to 17 residues. V was clipped by 3 bases and J by 3 bases; unmatched bases: 12. Here the CDR3 reads CASSDPRERQGKETQYF. The CDR3 DNA reads as TGTGCCAGCAGTGATCCAAGGGAAAGACAGGGGAAAGAGACCCAGTACTTC.